This TCR beta chain was identified in a study of blood T cell repertoires in COVID-19. How the authors handled the data: The authors estimated nucleated cell counts from reference gene primer amplification. Clones were read by immunoSEQ multiplex PCR, and TCRdb kept only the in-frame ones, dropping some. The D gene and trimming were derived from the DNA, and the V and J assignments and clone size from that table. The table lists roughly 180,000 clones, approximately 81% of them singletons, with about 5.8% in the top ten. Participant ages covered about 18 to 95 years across around 22 US areas. Participant-reported clinical history was the basis for cohort assignment. The CDR3 contains 15 residues. With V trimmed by 1 base and J by 5 bases, 5 bases remained unmatched. The germline CDR1 and CDR2 sequences are MNHNS and SASEGT.

This clonotype was obtained from a woman between 40 and 50 years old with acute COVID-19. Sample: PBMCs or T cells enriched from blood (not recorded which). The V call is TRBV6-1, the J call TRBJ1-2; 9 bases fit TRBD1. This CDR3 is CASSEGPGQGYGYTF. CDR3 nucleotide sequence: TGTGCCAGCAGTGAAGGGCCCGGACAGGGGTATGGCTACACCTTC.